Each of the 9 T cell receptor beta chains below was sequenced from the same sample in a study of T-cell memory formation after mild COVID-19. TCRdb re-derived calls from the 5' RACE reads in MiXCR, one entry per CDR3 protein. The data contain over 300,000 distinct CDR3 sequences, 20% to 25% of them singletons. The specimen sequenced was PBMCs or a T cell subset sorted from them (not recorded which). The source is a man in his late teens or twenties who had mild COVID-19 (a few samples of this study predate the infection). Cell type and time point are not known.

The gene calls are TRBV5-1 and TRBJ2-5; 10 nucleotides line up with TRBD2. The CDR3 sequence is 18 residues long. Per the germline V gene, CDR1 is SGHRS and CDR2 is YFSETQ. V was pared by 0 bases and J by 3 bases, with 11 bases of the junction left unmatched. The chain's CDR3 is CASSLVPSGGKNEETQYF. CDR3 nucleotide sequence: TGCGCCAGCAGCTTGGTTCCTAGCGGGGGCAAAAATGAAGAGACCCAGTACTTC.

This clonotype was seen repeatedly, ten times or more. The genes are TRBV4-1 and TRBJ1-5, with D uncertain. Germline lookup yields CDR1 MGHRA and CDR2 YSYEKL. The CDR3 has 16 residues. V gave up 1 base and J gave up 7 bases, with 17 bases separating them. The CDR3 DNA reads TGCGCCAGCAGCCAAGGAGCTTACCGTTGGGAGCAGCCCCAGCATTTT. This sequence encodes CASSQGAYRWEQPQHF.

This clonotype was found a few times. The chain couples TRBV10-3 to TRBJ2-2; D is undetermined. Germline CDR1 is ENHRY and CDR2 is SYGVKD. The CDR3 totals 12 residues. Trimming took off 7 bases at V and 5 bases at J, with 8 bases between the two ends. This chain's CDR3 is CAIMRGTGELFF. The CDR3, as DNA: TGTGCCATCATGCGTGGTACCGGGGAGCTGTTTTTT.

This clonotype was detected many times. The rearrangement joins TRBV18 to TRBJ1-1, with TRBD1 as a possible D gene (6 bases). Trimming cost V 1 base and J 3 bases, with 6 bases left between them. Germline CDR1 reads KGHSH; CDR2 reads LQKENI. The CDR3 sequence is 13 residues long. CDR3 region: CASSPQGDTEAFF. The CDR3, as DNA: TGTGCCAGCTCACCACAGGGGGACACTGAAGCTTTCTTT.

Here the CDR3 DNA reads TGCGCCAGCAGCTTGGGGCAGGGGGCCGAGCAGTACGTC. Protein: CASSLGQGAEQYV. The rearrangement uses TRBV5-1 and TRBJ2-7; 8 bases fit TRBD1. J gave up 6 bases and V 0 bases, and 2 bases lay outside the gene matches. This CDR3 spans 13 amino acids. CDR1 is SGHRS and CDR2 is YFSETQ in the germline V gene.

The rearrangement joins TRBV4-3 to TRBJ2-2, with D possibly TRBD2 on 6 matching bases. The CDR3 covers 18 residues. The germline CDR1 and CDR2 sequences are LGHNA and YSLEER. V was pared by 0 bases and J by 3 bases, with 17 bases between. The chain's CDR3 is CASSQEGITGGDTGELFF. In nucleotides, the CDR3 is TGCGCCAGCAGCCAAGAGGGGATTACGGGCGGGGACACCGGGGAGCTGTTTTTT.

This clonotype was detected ten times or more. The chain combines TRBV7-2 with TRBJ1-4; D gene uncertain. The germline CDR1 and CDR2 sequences are SGHTA and FQGNSA. The V end was cut by 5 bases, the J end by 0 bases, with 7 bases between. There are 14 residues in the CDR3. The CDR3 sequence: CASSASATNEKLFF. CDR3 sequence (DNA): TGTGCCAGCAGCGCGAGTGCAACTAATGAAAAACTGTTTTTT. Combining the CDR3 with reference TRBV7-2 and TRBJ1-4 gives the whole variable domain GAGVSQSPSNKVTEKGKDVELRCDPISGHTALYWYRQSLGQGLEFLIYFQGNSAPDKSGLPSDRFSAERTGGSVSTLTIQRTQQEDSAVYLCASSASATNEKLFFGSGTQLSVL.

The gene calls are TRBV6-1 and TRBJ2-3; D may be TRBD2 (6 bases). The CDR3 sequence is 17 residues long. Germline V CDR1 and CDR2: MNHNS, SASEGT. V was clipped by 1 base and J by 1 base, with 15 bases between them. CDR3 DNA sequence: TGTGCCAGCAGTGAAGGCGGGGTTACGGAACGCACAGATACGCAGTATTTT. Translated, it gives CASSEGGVTERTDTQYF.

This chain uses TRBV14 with TRBJ2-1; the D gene is possibly TRBD1 (5 bases). CDR3 size: 13 residues. V lost 0 bases, J lost 14 bases, and 14 bases lay in between. CDR1 and CDR2 from the germline V gene are SGHDN and FVKESK. This chain's CDR3 is CASSQDEAGSKFF. The CDR3 region has the DNA TGTGCCAGCAGCCAAGATGAGGCAGGGTCGAAGTTCTTC.